Each of the 2 T cell receptor beta chains below was sequenced from the same sample in a study of CD8+ T cells in alopecia areata. Reverse transcribed after extraction, RNA yielded cDNA as the sequencing template. Libraries were prepared by immunoSEQ multiplex PCR; TCRdb keeps only in-frame clonotypes and omits some of them. The sample contains about 110,000 clones, 55% to 70% of which appear only once. Material: NKG2D-low CD8+ T cells sorted from blood. The receptor source for this set is a human donor with alopecia areata.

This chain uses TRBV19 with TRBJ2-7; D remains ambiguous. V lost 3 bases and J lost 3, with 15 bases in between. CDR3 length: 15 residues. Looked up from germline, CDR1 is LNHDA and CDR2 is SQIVND (reference sequence). This chain's CDR3 is CASSMSLAHLYEQYF. The CDR3, as DNA: TGTGCCAGTAGTATGTCCTTGGCCCACCTCTACGAGCAGTACTTC.

The rearrangement joins TRBV29-1 to TRBJ1-1, with TRBD1 matching 8 bases. CDR3 size: 13 residues. The germline CDR1 and CDR2 sequences are SQVTM and ANQGSEA. The V gene end was trimmed by 2 bases and the J gene end by 9 bases; junction bases not matched to a gene: 8. As DNA, the CDR3 is TGCAGCGTTGAATTCAGGGGGCAACGTCAAGCTTTCTTT. Its translation is CSVEFRGQRQAFF.